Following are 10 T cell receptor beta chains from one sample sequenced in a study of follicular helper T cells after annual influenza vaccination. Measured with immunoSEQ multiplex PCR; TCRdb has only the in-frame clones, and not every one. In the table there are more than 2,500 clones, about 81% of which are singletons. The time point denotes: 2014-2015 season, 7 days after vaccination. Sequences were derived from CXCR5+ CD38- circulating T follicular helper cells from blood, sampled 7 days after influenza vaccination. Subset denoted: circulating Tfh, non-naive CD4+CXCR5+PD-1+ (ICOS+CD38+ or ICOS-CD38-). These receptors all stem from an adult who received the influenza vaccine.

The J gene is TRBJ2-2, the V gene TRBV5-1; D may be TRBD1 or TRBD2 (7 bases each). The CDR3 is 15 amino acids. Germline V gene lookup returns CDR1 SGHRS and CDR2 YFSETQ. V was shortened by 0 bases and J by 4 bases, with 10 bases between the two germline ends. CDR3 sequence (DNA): TGCGCCAGCAGCTTGGCCAGGGGGGGCACCGGGGAGCTGTTTTTT. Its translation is CASSLARGGTGELFF.

The CDR3 is CASSGTGLSYNEQFF. The CDR3, as DNA: TGTGCCAGCAGCGGAACGGGACTCTCTTACAATGAGCAGTTCTTC. V is TRBV5-4 and J is TRBJ2-1; possible D gene TRBD2, 6 bases. The CDR3 length is 15 residues. Germline V gene sequence: CDR1 SGHNT, CDR2 YYREEE (reference sequence). The V end lost 4 bases, the J end lost 4 bases, and 15 bases lay between the germline ends. Full variable domain (rest looked up from reference TRBV5-4 and TRBJ2-1): ETGVTQSPTHLIKTRGQQVTLRCSSQSGHNTVSWYQQALGQGPQFIFQYYREEENGRGNFPPRFSGLQFPNYSSELNVNALELDDSALYLCASSGTGLSYNEQFFGPGTRLTVL.

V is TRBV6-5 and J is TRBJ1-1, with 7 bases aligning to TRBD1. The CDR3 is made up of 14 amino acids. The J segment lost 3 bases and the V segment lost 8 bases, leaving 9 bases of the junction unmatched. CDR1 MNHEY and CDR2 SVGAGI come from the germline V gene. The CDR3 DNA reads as TGTGCCAGCCTCAGGGGAGGGGGCCACACTGAAGCTTTCTTT. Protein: CASLRGGGHTEAFF.

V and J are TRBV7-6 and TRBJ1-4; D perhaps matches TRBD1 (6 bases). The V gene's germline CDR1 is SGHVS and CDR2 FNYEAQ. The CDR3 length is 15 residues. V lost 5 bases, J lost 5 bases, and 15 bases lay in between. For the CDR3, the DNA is TGTGCCAGCAGCCTAGGGGGGGCTCGGAATGAAAAACTGTTTTTT. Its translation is CASSLGGARNEKLFF.

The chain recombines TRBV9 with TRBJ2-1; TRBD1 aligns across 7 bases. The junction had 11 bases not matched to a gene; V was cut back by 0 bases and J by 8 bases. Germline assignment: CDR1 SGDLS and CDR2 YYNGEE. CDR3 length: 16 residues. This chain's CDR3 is CASSVDEGQKRYEQFF. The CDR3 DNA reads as TGTGCCAGCAGCGTAGACGAGGGACAGAAACGTTATGAGCAGTTCTTC.

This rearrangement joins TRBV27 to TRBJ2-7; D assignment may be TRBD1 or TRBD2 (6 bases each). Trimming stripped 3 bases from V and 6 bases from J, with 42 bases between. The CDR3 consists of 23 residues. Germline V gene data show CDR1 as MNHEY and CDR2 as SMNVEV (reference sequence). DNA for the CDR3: TGTGCCAGCAGTTTTCGGGCAAGTTCCCGGGGGACCTACGTAAGACAGGTTTGGTCCGAGCAGTACTTC. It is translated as CASSFRASSRGTYVRQVWSEQYF.

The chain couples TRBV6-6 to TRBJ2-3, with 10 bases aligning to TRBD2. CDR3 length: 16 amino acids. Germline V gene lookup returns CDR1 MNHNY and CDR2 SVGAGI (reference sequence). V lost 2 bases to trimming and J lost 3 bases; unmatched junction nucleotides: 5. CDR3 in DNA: TGTGCCAGCAGTTACAGAGGACTAGCGGATACAGATACGCAGTATTTT. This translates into CASSYRGLADTDTQYF.

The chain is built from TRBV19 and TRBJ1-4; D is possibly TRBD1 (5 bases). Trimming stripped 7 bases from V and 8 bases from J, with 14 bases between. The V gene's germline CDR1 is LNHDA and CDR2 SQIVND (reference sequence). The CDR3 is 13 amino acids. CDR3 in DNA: TGTGCCAGTATGCGGCAGGGAGGAGAAAAACTGTTTTTT. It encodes CASMRQGGEKLFF. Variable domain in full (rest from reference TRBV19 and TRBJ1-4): DGGITQSPKYLFRKEGQNVTLSCEQNLNHDAMYWYRQDPGQGLRLIYYSQIVNDFQKGDIAEGYSVSREKKESFPLTVTSAQKNPTAFYLCASMRQGGEKLFFGSGTQLSVL.

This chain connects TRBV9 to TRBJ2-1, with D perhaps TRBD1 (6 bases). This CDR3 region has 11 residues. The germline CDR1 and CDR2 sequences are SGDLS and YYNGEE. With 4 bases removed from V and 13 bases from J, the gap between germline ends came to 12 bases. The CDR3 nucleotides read TGTGCCAGCAGCCAGGACAGCGAACAGTTCTTC. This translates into CASSQDSEQFF.

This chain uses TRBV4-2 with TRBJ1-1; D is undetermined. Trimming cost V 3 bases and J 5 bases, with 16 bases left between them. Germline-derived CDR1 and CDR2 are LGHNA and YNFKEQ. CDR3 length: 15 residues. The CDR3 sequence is CASSQVSNSGTEAFF. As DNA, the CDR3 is TGTGCCAGCAGCCAGGTATCGAACAGCGGGACTGAAGCTTTCTTT.